These 32 T cell receptor beta chains originate from one sample sequenced in a study of early T cells in non-severe SARS-CoV-2 infection. TCRdb recomputed calls from the 5' RACE reads with MiXCR, one row per CDR3 protein. The table has 97,000 or so distinct CDR3 sequences, around 13% seen once. Sequences were obtained from whole blood. Receptors originate from an adult who was a healthcare worker with PCR-confirmed SARS-CoV-2 infection or an uninfected control (not recorded which).

This clonotype was counted a few times. This CDR3 reads CASSSQNKETQYF. CDR3 nucleotides: TGTGCCAGCAGCTCGCAGAATAAGGAGACCCAGTACTTC. The V and J genes are TRBV11-3 and TRBJ2-5; D is uncertain. Germline V gene data show CDR1 as SGHNT and CDR2 as YENEEA. This CDR3 contains 13 residues. Trimming removed 4 bases at V and 5 bases at J, with 11 bases between.

The V and J genes are TRBV27 and TRBJ1-1; D call uncertain. The CDR3 spans 13 residues. Trimming cost V 5 bases and J 9 bases, with 16 bases left between them. Germline loops: CDR1 MNHEY, CDR2 SMNVEV (reference sequence). The CDR3 sequence: CASSVWLGGKAFF. In DNA form, the CDR3 reads TGTGCCAGCAGTGTTTGGCTTGGTGGAAAAGCTTTCTTT.

This clonotype has a count of ten or more. This chain links TRBV6-2 or TRBV6-3 with TRBJ2-2; tentative D call: TRBD2 (6 bases). CDR3 length equals 15 residues. The V and J ends lost 6 bases and 5 bases respectively, with 16 bases between them. Looked up from germline, CDR1 is MNHEY and CDR2 is SVGEGT. The DNA for the CDR3 is TGTGCCAGCAGCATCCGGGACTGGGGGACCGGGGAGCTGTTTTTT. Translated: CASSIRDWGTGELFF.

In this sample, this clonotype turned up a few times. This chain links TRBV5-5 with TRBJ1-2, with no clear D. Germline lookup yields CDR1 SGHKS and CDR2 YYEKEE (reference sequence). Trimming took off 0 bases at V and 4 bases at J, with 13 bases between the two ends. The CDR3 sequence is 15 residues long. The CDR3: CASSLAPTGSYGYTF. Here the CDR3 DNA reads TGTGCCAGCAGCTTGGCCCCGACGGGGTCCTATGGCTACACCTTC. Full variable domain (remainder filled in from reference TRBV5-5 and TRBJ1-2): DAGVTQSPTHLIKTRGQQVTLRCSPISGHKSVSWYQQVLGQGPQFIFQYYEKEERGRGNFPDRFSARQFPNYSSELNVNALLLGDSALYLCASSLAPTGSYGYTFGSGTRLTVV.

Of note for this clonotype: One end of the junction does not line up with germline, which may come from a read error. V gene TRBV5-1 combines with J gene TRBJ2-1, with 9 bases that match TRBD2. Germline V gives CDR1 SGHRS, CDR2 YFSETQ. The CDR3 is 14 amino acids. CDR3 DNA: TGCGCCAGCAGACTGACTAGCGGAACACCATGGAGTGTCTTC. Encoded protein: CASRLTSGTPWSVF.

The rearrangement joins TRBV2 to TRBJ2-2; 7 nucleotides line up with TRBD1. V trimming: 9 bases; J trimming: 0 bases; junction bases outside the gene matches: 10. The germline V gene has CDR1 SNHLY and CDR2 FYNNEI. The CDR3 contains 16 residues. The DNA for the CDR3 is TGTGCCAGTAGCTTTACCGGGACAGCGAACACCGGGGAGCTGTTTTTT. Residues: CASSFTGTANTGELFF.

This clonotype was picked up many times. The chain uses TRBV7-9 and TRBJ2-7; 10 bases match TRBD1. Germline V gene lookup returns CDR1 SEHNR and CDR2 FQNEAQ (reference sequence). Unmatched junction bases numbered 8, after V lost 3 bases and J lost 6 bases. This CDR3 is built from 15 residues. CDR3 sequence: CASSLEGQGSIEQYF. CDR3 nucleotides: TGTGCCAGCAGCTTGGAGGGACAGGGGTCCATCGAGCAGTACTTC.

This clonotype was counted ten times or more. V usage is TRBV28 and J usage is TRBJ1-2; a weak D match, TRBD1 (6 bases). Trimming took off 2 bases at V and 3 bases at J, with 13 bases between the two ends. This CDR3 comprises 15 residues. Germline V CDR1 and CDR2: MDHEN, SYDVKM. The DNA of the CDR3 is TGTGCCAGCAGTTTAAGGGCCGGGGGCCACTATGGCTACACCTTC. This encodes CASSLRAGGHYGYTF.

This clonotype was picked up a small number of times. This chain links TRBV2 with TRBJ2-2; the match to TRBD2 covers 8 bases. The trim removed 7 bases at V and 0 bases at J, leaving 7 bases unmatched. The germline gives CDR1 SNHLY, CDR2 FYNNEI. This CDR3 is built from 16 residues. The CDR3 protein is CASNGRAGANTGELFF. The CDR3 bases are TGTGCCAGCAACGGACGAGCGGGGGCGAACACCGGGGAGCTGTTTTTT.

There are a few counts of this clonotype. The genes are TRBV9 and TRBJ2-7; 12 nucleotides agree with TRBD2. CDR1 and CDR2 from the germline V gene are SGDLS and YYNGEE. This CDR3 has 16 amino acids. V lost 4 bases, J lost 5 bases, and 10 bases stayed unmatched. The CDR3 region is CASSPRLAGVLHEQYF. CDR3 coding DNA: TGTGCCAGCAGCCCTCGACTAGCGGGAGTCCTCCACGAGCAGTACTTC. Variable domain in full (rest from reference TRBV9 and TRBJ2-7): DSGVTQTPKHLITATGQRVTLRCSPRSGDLSVYWYQQSLDQGLQFLIQYYNGEERAKGNILERFSAQQFPDLHSELNLSSLELGDSALYFCASSPRLAGVLHEQYFGPGTRLTVT.

The rearrangement joins TRBV5-4 to TRBJ2-1; 7 bases match TRBD1. CDR3 length equals 15 residues. Germline V lookup: CDR1 SGHNT, CDR2 YYREEE (reference sequence). Trimming at V came to 0 bases and at J to 3 bases, leaving 3 bases not matched to a gene. This chain's CDR3 is CASSLGTGSYNEQFF. In DNA form, the CDR3 reads TGTGCCAGCAGCTTGGGGACAGGAAGCTACAATGAGCAGTTCTTC.

This clonotype was found a few times. This chain connects TRBV10-1 to TRBJ2-1; TRBD1 aligns across 9 bases. The germline gives CDR1 WNHNN, CDR2 SYGVQD (reference sequence). The CDR3 runs to 15 residues. The trim removed 6 bases at V and 7 bases at J, leaving 10 bases unmatched. The CDR3 region is CASSDAGQGRNEQFF. CDR3 DNA: TGCGCCAGCAGCGACGCGGGACAGGGTAGGAATGAGCAGTTCTTC.

This clonotype has more than one count but fewer than ten. CDR3 residues: CASSLSGGHEQFF. The CDR3 DNA reads as TGTGCCAGCAGCCTAAGTGGGGGACATGAGCAGTTCTTC. The V and J genes are TRBV3-1 and TRBJ2-1; D is possibly TRBD1 or TRBD2 (5 bases each). The CDR3 covers 13 residues. Germline V gene lookup returns CDR1 LGHDT and CDR2 YNNKEL (reference sequence). The V end lost 4 bases, the J end lost 8 bases, and 12 bases lay between the germline ends.

In this sample, this clonotype turned up a few times. The chain couples TRBV7-2 to TRBJ2-7; D perhaps matches TRBD1 (6 bases). V was clipped by 5 bases and J by 7 bases, with 21 bases between them. The length of the CDR3 is 15 residues. Germline V gene data show CDR1 as SGHTA and CDR2 as FQGNSA. Here the CDR3 DNA reads TGTGCCAGCAGCAAAACCGCGACAGGAGCTGGGGAGCAGTACTTC. Translation gives CASSKTATGAGEQYF.

This clonotype turned up a few times. This chain connects TRBV9 to TRBJ1-1, with D tentatively TRBD1 (5 bases). Germline CDR1 and CDR2: SGDLS and YYNGEE. V shed 4 bases and J shed 6 bases, with 13 bases lying between them. CDR3 length equals 13 residues. CDR3 loop: CASSPRGRAEAFF. The DNA for the CDR3 is TGTGCCAGCAGCCCTCGGGGGAGGGCTGAAGCTTTCTTT.

The genes are TRBV20-1 and TRBJ1-3, with D perhaps matching TRBD1 (6 bases). The CDR3 is 13 amino acids. Germline V gives CDR1 DFQATT, CDR2 SNEGSKA (reference sequence). The V and J ends lost 6 bases and 2 bases respectively, with 11 bases between them. DNA of the CDR3: TGCAGTGCGGAATACAGGGCTGGAAACACCATATATTTT. It codes for CSAEYRAGNTIYF.

This clonotype was observed a few times. This chain uses TRBV19 with TRBJ2-7, with 7 bases identical to TRBD2. The CDR3 runs to 15 residues. Germline V gene sequence: CDR1 LNHDA, CDR2 SQIVND (reference sequence). J lost 3 bases, V lost 3 bases, and 8 bases had no gene match. The CDR3 bases are TGTGCCAGTAGTATGGGGAGGGAAGCCCTCTACGAGCAGTACTTC. Its protein product is CASSMGREALYEQYF.

This clonotype was counted a few times. The genes are TRBV6-6 and TRBJ2-7; D unclear. The CDR3 has 12 residues. Trimming cost V 5 bases and J 4 bases, with 9 bases left between them. Germline CDR1 MNHNY, CDR2 SVGAGI (reference sequence). The CDR3 nucleotides are TGTGCCAGCAGTCCCCACAAGTACGAGCAGTACTTC. It translates to CASSPHKYEQYF.

This clonotype was detected ten times or more. The rearrangement uses TRBV6-2 or TRBV6-3 and TRBJ2-5, with 8 nucleotides matching TRBD2. Germline loops: CDR1 MNHEY, CDR2 SVGEGT. Trimming took 3 bases from V and 4 from J; bases not matched to a gene: 7. The length of the CDR3 is 15 residues. The CDR3 DNA follows: TGTGCCAGCAGTTATTCGACGGGAGGGACAGAGACCCAGTACTTC. Its translation: CASSYSTGGTETQYF.

Here the CDR3 DNA reads TGTGCCAGCAGCTTAGGCGGGACCAAGCGGGAGCAGTACTTC. Translation gives CASSLGGTKREQYF. The rearrangement links TRBV7-2 to TRBJ2-7; TRBD2 might be the D (6 bases). The V and J ends lost 1 base and 7 bases respectively, with 14 bases between them. The CDR3 spans 14 residues. The V gene's germline CDR1 is SGHTA and CDR2 FQGNSA.

The genes are TRBV7-2 and TRBJ2-3; 7 nucleotides agree with TRBD2. The trim removed 4 bases at V and 4 bases at J, leaving 5 bases unmatched. Germline CDR1 and CDR2: SGHTA and FQGNSA. The CDR3 totals 14 residues. In nucleotides, the CDR3 is TGTGCCAGCAGCTCAAGCCTAGCGGCAGATACGCAGTATTTT. It encodes CASSSSLAADTQYF.

CDR3 in amino acids: CASSLRGGIDSYNEQFF. CDR3 coding DNA: TGTGCCAGCAGCTTAAGAGGGGGGATTGACTCCTACAATGAGCAGTTCTTC. The gene calls are TRBV7-8 and TRBJ2-1; tentatively, D is TRBD1 or TRBD2 (6 bases each). Germline lookup yields CDR1 SGHVS and CDR2 FQNEAQ. V dropped 2 bases and J dropped 0 bases, with 14 bases sitting between them. The CDR3 loop spans 17 amino acids.

This clonotype was counted many times. This sequence joins TRBV6-1 and TRBJ1-5; unclear D gene. V lost 2 bases and J lost 4, with 9 bases in between. This CDR3 is 14 amino acids long. The V gene's germline CDR1 is MNHNS and CDR2 SASEGT. The CDR3 region is CASSESSRNQPQHF. The CDR3 DNA sequence: TGTGCCAGCAGTGAATCTTCGAGGAATCAGCCCCAGCATTTT.

This clonotype was counted between two and nine times. For the CDR3, the DNA is TGTGCCAGCTCCATAGATACGCAGTATTTT. This translates into CASSIDTQYF. The chain combines TRBV28 with TRBJ2-3; no clear D. The V end was cut by 8 bases, the J end by 5 bases, with 5 bases between. Per the germline V gene, CDR1 is MDHEN and CDR2 is SYDVKM. The CDR3 extends over 10 amino acids. Full variable domain (remainder filled in from reference TRBV28 and TRBJ2-3): DVKVTQSSRYLVKRTGEKVFLECVQDMDHENMFWYRQDPGLGLRLIYFSYDVKMKEKGDIPEGYSVSREKKERFSLILESASTNQTSMYLCASSIDTQYFGPGTRLTVL.

This clonotype occurred a few times. The CDR3: CASSKSGGSGELFF. The CDR3 coding sequence is TGCGCCAGCAGCAAATCCGGGGGGAGCGGGGAGCTGTTTTTT. The chain recombines TRBV4-1 with TRBJ2-2; TRBD2 matches at 7 bases. This CDR3 contains 14 residues. The J segment lost 7 bases and the V segment lost 5 bases, leaving 7 bases of the junction unmatched. Germline values: CDR1 MGHRA, CDR2 YSYEKL.

This clonotype was counted a few times. The genes are TRBV29-1 and TRBJ1-3, with TRBD1 as a possible D gene (5 bases). This CDR3 region has 14 residues. Per germline, CDR1 SQVTM and CDR2 ANQGSEA. Trimming removed 5 bases from V and 2 bases from J, with 13 bases in between. The CDR3 DNA reads as TGCAGCGTTATTGGAGGGGATACTGGAAACACCATATATTTT. Protein product: CSVIGGDTGNTIYF. Drawing the rest from reference TRBV29-1 and TRBJ1-3, the complete variable domain is SAVISQKPSRDICQRGTSLTIQCQVDSQVTMMFWYRQQPGQSLTLIATANQGSEATYESGFVIDKFPISRPNLTFSTLTVSNMSPEDSSIYLCSVIGGDTGNTIYFGEGSWLTVV.

In this sample, this clonotype turned up a few times. This chain links TRBV6-1 with TRBJ1-4; perhaps TRBD1 as D (6 bases). CDR1 and CDR2 from the germline V gene are MNHNS and SASEGT. This CDR3 region has 12 residues. Trimming took off 5 bases at V and 12 bases at J, with 13 bases between the two ends. In DNA, the CDR3 is TGTGCCAGCAGTACCACAGGGCGAGAACTGTTTTTT. It translates to CASSTTGRELFF.

The table lists this clonotype with many counts. This sequence joins TRBV3-1 and TRBJ1-3, with D unresolved. CDR3 length: 14 residues. With 0 bases removed from V and 5 bases from J, the gap between germline ends came to 8 bases. Germline loops: CDR1 LGHDT, CDR2 YNNKEL (reference sequence). CDR3: CASSQDGGRNTIYF. CDR3 coding DNA: TGTGCCAGCAGCCAAGACGGCGGAAGAAACACCATATATTTT.

This clonotype was observed at least ten times. The chain couples TRBV6-5 to TRBJ2-1; D is perhaps TRBD1 (6 bases). Looked up from germline, CDR1 is MNHEY and CDR2 is SVGAGI. The CDR3 runs 15 residues. The V end lost 6 bases, the J end lost 8 bases, and 20 bases lay between the germline ends. The CDR3 coding sequence is TGTGCCAGCAGCTCTCCTCAGGGGAAGGCCTATGAGCAGTTCTTC. Protein product: CASSSPQGKAYEQFF.

V and J are TRBV10-3 and TRBJ1-2; D is perhaps TRBD1 (5 bases). The germline V and J ends were trimmed by 4 bases and 4 bases, with 13 bases remaining between them. The CDR3 has 14 residues. The germline gives CDR1 ENHRY, CDR2 SYGVKD. This chain's CDR3 is CAISGQGPIYGYTF. The DNA for the CDR3 is TGTGCCATCAGTGGTCAGGGCCCAATCTATGGCTACACCTTC.

In its sample, this clonotype was seen a few times. The J gene is TRBJ1-1, the V gene TRBV25-1; possible D gene TRBD1, 5 bases. This CDR3 spans 13 amino acids. Germline loops: CDR1 MGHDK, CDR2 SYGVNS. V dropped 2 bases and J dropped 6 bases, with 10 bases sitting between them. In DNA, the CDR3 is TGTGCCAGCAGTGAAGAGGGGTTTGCTGAAGCTTTCTTT. Amino acids: CASSEEGFAEAFF.

The chain joins TRBV29-1 to TRBJ2-3; possible D gene TRBD2, 6 bases. Germline-derived CDR1 and CDR2 are SQVTM and ANQGSEA. The CDR3 contains 13 residues. The V end was cut by 4 bases, the J end by 6 bases, with 14 bases between. CDR3 residues: CSVARDPGDTQYF. CDR3 DNA: TGCAGCGTTGCGCGGGACCCTGGGGATACGCAGTATTTT.